Listed here are 30 T cell receptor beta chains from one sample, sequenced in a study of neurological immune-mediated disorders. Using its own MiXCR run on the 5' RACE reads, TCRdb lists one record per CDR3 protein. Of some 57,000 distinct CDR3 sequences in the sample, 3% to 3.5% are singletons; the top ten hold approximately 7.1%. The sequencing sample was made of PBMCs. The receptors were sampled from an older woman with multiple sclerosis.

This clonotype was detected ten times or more. The gene calls are TRBV5-1 and TRBJ1-1; unclear D gene. This CDR3 contains 12 residues. V shed 5 bases and J shed 1 base, with 6 bases lying between them. CDR1 and CDR2 (germline): SGHRS, YFSETQ. The chain's CDR3 is CASRLGNTEAFF. CDR3 nucleotide sequence: TGCGCCAGCAGACTGGGGAACACTGAAGCTTTCTTT.

Ten or more counts support this clonotype. The chain combines TRBV7-9 with TRBJ1-2, with TRBD1 matching over 9 bases. The ends lost 3 bases at V and 4 bases at J; junction bases unmatched: 6. This CDR3 is built from 15 residues. Looked up from germline, CDR1 is SEHNR and CDR2 is FQNEAQ (reference sequence). CDR3 protein: CASSFPGQGRYGYTF. In nucleotides, the CDR3 is TGTGCCAGCAGCTTCCCGGGACAGGGCCGCTATGGCTACACCTTC.

This clonotype was counted many times. The V call is TRBV6-2 or TRBV6-3, the J call TRBJ2-7; D assignment may be TRBD1 or TRBD2 (5 bases each). Germline CDR1 reads MNHEY; CDR2 reads SVGEGT. The ends were cut back, 6 bases at V and 7 bases at J, with 16 bases in the middle. The CDR3 totals 13 residues. The CDR3 reads CASSPWGSEEQYF. The CDR3, as DNA: TGTGCCAGCAGCCCATGGGGGTCGGAGGAGCAGTACTTC.

This clonotype was seen at least ten times. The chain combines TRBV5-1 with TRBJ2-5; 7 bases agree with TRBD2. The CDR3 has 14 residues. Germline V gives CDR1 SGHRS, CDR2 YFSETQ. V was pared by 2 bases and J by 2 bases, with 3 bases of the junction left unmatched. The CDR3 here is CASSFRTRQETQYF. The CDR3 DNA reads as TGCGCCAGCAGCTTCCGGACTAGACAAGAGACCCAGTACTTC.

This clonotype was picked up many times. The chain couples TRBV20-1 to TRBJ2-7, with 7 bases that match TRBD2. The V segment lost 4 bases and the J segment 0 bases; nucleotides outside the gene matches: 9. Germline V gene lookup returns CDR1 DFQATT and CDR2 SNEGSKA (reference sequence). This CDR3 has 15 amino acids. The CDR3 region is CSATSGGGLSYEQYF. The CDR3 DNA reads as TGCAGTGCTACATCCGGGGGAGGGCTCTCCTACGAGCAGTACTTC.

This clonotype was counted at least ten times. J is TRBJ2-5 and V is TRBV6-2 or TRBV6-3, with 11 bases fitting TRBD2. The germline V gene encodes CDR1 MNHEY and CDR2 SVGEGT. The CDR3 totals 16 residues. J was trimmed by 6 bases and V by 0 bases; bases with no gene match: 6. The DNA of the CDR3 is TGTGCCAGCAGTTACTCGATCACTAGCGGGAGTCAGACCCAGTACTTC. This gives the protein CASSYSITSGSQTQYF.

In its sample, this clonotype was seen a few times. An end of the junction differs from the germline gene, which may be a read error. The rearrangement uses TRBV20-1 and TRBJ1-6; D might be TRBD1 (6 bases). The germline gives CDR1 DFQATT, CDR2 SNEGSKA (reference sequence). This CDR3 has 13 residues. The CDR3 DNA reads as TGCAGTGCTAAACAGGGTTATAATTCCACCCTCAACTTT. This gives the protein CSAKQGYNSTLNF.

This clonotype was detected ten times or more. The chain combines TRBV7-9 with TRBJ2-1; D unresolved. The CDR3 spans 15 residues. Germline V CDR1 and CDR2: SEHNR, FQNEAQ (reference sequence). Deletions cut 0 bases from V and 2 bases from J, with 8 bases between. The chain's CDR3 is CASSLAPETYNEQFF. As DNA, the CDR3 is TGTGCCAGCAGCTTAGCGCCTGAAACCTACAATGAGCAGTTCTTC. The whole variable domain, remainder taken from reference TRBV7-9 and TRBJ2-1, is DTGVSQNPRHKITKRGQNVTFRCDPISEHNRLYWYRQTLGQGPEFLTYFQNEAQLEKSRLLSDRFSAERPKGSFSTLEIQRTEQGDSAMYLCASSLAPETYNEQFFGPGTRLTVL.

V and J are TRBV4-2 and TRBJ2-5; D gene uncertain. This CDR3 region has 13 residues. In germline, CDR1 is LGHNA, CDR2 YNFKEQ. Deletions cut 5 bases from V and 5 bases from J, with 12 bases between. For the CDR3, the DNA is TGTGCCAGCAGCGTCCAGTTGCGGGAGACCCAGTACTTC. This codes for CASSVQLRETQYF.

The chain is built from TRBV5-1 and TRBJ1-1; D perhaps matches TRBD1 (5 bases). The CDR3 loop spans 16 amino acids. V was pared by 0 bases and J by 4 bases, with 16 bases between. Germline V gene lookup returns CDR1 SGHRS and CDR2 YFSETQ. The CDR3: CASSLAWRGRGTEAFF. As DNA, the CDR3 is TGCGCCAGCAGCTTGGCCTGGAGGGGTCGGGGCACTGAAGCTTTCTTT. Combining the CDR3 with reference TRBV5-1 and TRBJ1-1 gives the whole variable domain KAGVTQTPRYLIKTRGQQVTLSCSPISGHRSVSWYQQTPGQGLQFLFEYFSETQRNKGNFPGRFSGRQFSNSRSEMNVSTLELGDSALYLCASSLAWRGRGTEAFFGQGTRLTVV.

This clonotype was seen ten or more times. The genes are TRBV20-1 and TRBJ1-2; 8 bases fit TRBD1. With V trimmed by 0 bases and J by 6 bases, 9 bases remained unmatched. This CDR3 region has 15 residues. Germline-derived CDR1 and CDR2 are DFQATT and SNEGSKA (reference sequence). The CDR3 DNA reads as TGCAGTGCTAGAGATCGGGCAGGGGGCATCCATGGCTACACCTTC. It is translated as CSARDRAGGIHGYTF.

This clonotype has at least ten counts. The chain joins TRBV5-1 to TRBJ1-1; 7 bases map to TRBD1. V trimming: 0 bases; J trimming: 0 bases; junction bases outside the gene matches: 2. The germline V gene has CDR1 SGHRS and CDR2 YFSETQ. The CDR3 covers 15 residues. CDR3 sequence reads: CASSLAGGMNTEAFF. CDR3 sequence (DNA): TGCGCCAGCAGCTTGGCAGGGGGGATGAACACTGAAGCTTTCTTT. Drawing the rest from reference TRBV5-1 and TRBJ1-1, the complete variable domain is KAGVTQTPRYLIKTRGQQVTLSCSPISGHRSVSWYQQTPGQGLQFLFEYFSETQRNKGNFPGRFSGRQFSNSRSEMNVSTLELGDSALYLCASSLAGGMNTEAFFGQGTRLTVV.

The table lists this clonotype with many counts. The rearrangement joins TRBV3-1 to TRBJ2-1; D remains unclear. The CDR3 consists of 16 residues. CDR1 is LGHDT and CDR2 is YNNKEL in the germline V gene (reference sequence). The V end lost 0 bases, the J end lost 4 bases, and 13 bases lay between the germline ends. The CDR3 coding sequence is TGTGCCAGCAGCCAAGATAGCTGGCCCCCATACAATGAGCAGTTCTTC. Translating gives CASSQDSWPPYNEQFF.

In its sample, this clonotype was seen many times. V usage is TRBV4-2 and J usage is TRBJ1-2; 7 positions agree with TRBD1. Germline CDR1 is LGHNA and CDR2 is YNFKEQ. The CDR3 consists of 15 residues. V lost 2 bases, J lost 1 base, and 4 bases stayed unmatched. The CDR3 spells CASSQSPGGNYGYTF. In nucleotides, the CDR3 is TGTGCCAGCAGCCAATCCCCAGGGGGTAACTATGGCTACACCTTC.

There are many counts of this clonotype. The genes are TRBV29-1 and TRBJ2-7; 15 bases match TRBD2. This CDR3 has 13 residues. V shed 3 bases and J 11 bases; nucleotides not matched to a gene: 5. Germline CDR1 SQVTM, CDR2 ANQGSEA. The CDR3 DNA follows: TGCAGCGTTGAGGGACTAGCGGGAGGTTCAGAGTACTTC. Translating it yields CSVEGLAGGSEYF.

This clonotype came up many times. The chain links TRBV14 to TRBJ2-6; D is unresolved. CDR3 size: 13 residues. The germline V and J ends were trimmed by 8 bases and 0 bases, with 5 bases remaining between them. CDR1 SGHDN and CDR2 FVKESK come from the germline V gene. The CDR3 DNA follows: TGTGCCAGCGGAAGCTCTGGGGCCAACGTCCTGACTTTC. It is translated as CASGSSGANVLTF.

This clonotype was seen repeatedly, ten times or more. The chain couples TRBV7-9 to TRBJ1-2; 11 nucleotides match TRBD1. The CDR3 contains 16 residues. The V gene's germline CDR1 is SEHNR and CDR2 FQNEAQ (reference sequence). Trimming removed 5 bases from V and 8 bases from J; junction bases left unmatched: 13. CDR3 residues: CASSPTGTGGRTGYTF. The CDR3 DNA reads TGTGCCAGCAGCCCAACCGGGACAGGGGGTAGGACGGGCTACACCTTC.

This clonotype was picked up many times. This chain uses TRBV2 with TRBJ1-2; 7 bases are a match to TRBD1. There are 11 residues in the CDR3. In germline, CDR1 is SNHLY, CDR2 FYNNEI. J was trimmed by 7 bases and V by 7 bases; bases with no gene match: 3. CDR3 in amino acids: CASKRQGGYTF. Written as DNA, the CDR3 is TGTGCCAGCAAAAGACAGGGTGGCTACACCTTC.

This clonotype was recorded many times. The rearrangement joins TRBV5-4 to TRBJ1-3, with no clear D. The CDR3 loop spans 14 amino acids. The germline V gene encodes CDR1 SGHNT and CDR2 YYREEE (reference sequence). V shed 3 bases and J shed 0 bases, with 7 bases lying between them. The CDR3 DNA reads as TGTGCCAGCAGCTCCTACAGCTCTGGAAACACCATATATTTT. Its protein is CASSSYSSGNTIYF. The whole variable domain, filled in from reference TRBV5-4 and TRBJ1-3, reads ETGVTQSPTHLIKTRGQQVTLRCSSQSGHNTVSWYQQALGQGPQFIFQYYREEENGRGNFPPRFSGLQFPNYSSELNVNALELDDSALYLCASSSYSSGNTIYFGEGSWLTVV.

This clonotype was seen many times. The chain has TRBV6-1 and TRBJ2-2, with unresolved D. Germline CDR1 is MNHNS and CDR2 is SASEGT. The CDR3 sequence is 14 residues long. V dropped 6 bases and J dropped 1 base, with 9 bases sitting between them. For the CDR3, the DNA is TGTGCCAGCAGCCCCCGACAGAACACCGGGGAGCTGTTTTTT. Translated: CASSPRQNTGELFF.

This clonotype has at least ten counts. V gene TRBV24-1 combines with J gene TRBJ2-1; the match to TRBD1 covers 11 bases. The V gene's germline CDR1 is KGHDR and CDR2 SFDVKD. Germline trimming cut 9 bases from V and 6 bases from J; bases unmatched to any gene: 12. The CDR3 is 16 amino acids. CDR3 protein: CATAPRWTGGFNEQFF. The CDR3 DNA reads as TGTGCCACCGCTCCCCGGTGGACAGGGGGCTTCAATGAGCAGTTCTTC.

In this sample, this clonotype turned up many times. V usage is TRBV7-9 and J usage is TRBJ2-3; D gene ambiguous. Trimming shortened V by 4 bases and J by 2 bases, and 13 bases separated the two germline ends. This CDR3 region has 15 residues. Germline V CDR1 and CDR2: SEHNR, FQNEAQ (reference sequence). The CDR3 DNA follows: TGTGCCAGCAGCTCGCGATTAGTTCTCACAGATACGCAGTATTTT. It yields the protein CASSSRLVLTDTQYF.

The table lists this clonotype with many counts. The rearrangement links TRBV15 to TRBJ1-6; no firm D call. The CDR3 contains 15 residues. Deletions cut 1 base from V and 9 bases from J, with 13 bases between. In germline, CDR1 is LNHNV, CDR2 YYDKDF (reference sequence). The CDR3: CATSRGAGHSSPLHF. The CDR3 coding sequence is TGTGCCACCAGCAGAGGGGCCGGGCATAGTTCACCCCTCCACTTT.

This clonotype was seen ten or more times. The gene calls are TRBV5-1 and TRBJ2-1, with D possibly TRBD2 on 5 matching bases. From germline, CDR1 is SGHRS and CDR2 YFSETQ. The CDR3 totals 15 residues. Trimming took 4 bases from V and 0 from J, leaving 11 bases between them. The CDR3 spells CASSQSGGSYNEQFF. The CDR3 DNA is TGCGCCAGCAGCCAAAGCGGAGGCTCCTACAATGAGCAGTTCTTC.

This clonotype has only a few counts. This sequence joins TRBV7-3 and TRBJ2-1; 9 bases fit TRBD1. The J segment lost 6 bases and the V segment lost 5 bases, leaving 5 bases of the junction unmatched. CDR1 is SGHTA and CDR2 is FQGTGA in the germline V gene. The CDR3 is 14 residues long. The CDR3 reads CASSPGTGPNEQFF. CDR3 coding DNA: TGTGCCAGCAGCCCCGGGACAGGGCCCAATGAGCAGTTCTTC.

This clonotype was picked up many times. The chain has TRBV5-5 and TRBJ2-7, with D perhaps matching TRBD1 (6 bases). This CDR3 region has 17 residues. Per germline, CDR1 SGHKS and CDR2 YYEKEE (reference sequence). V lost 0 bases and J 5 bases, leaving 21 bases between the germline ends. CDR3 coding DNA: TGTGCCAGCAGCTTGGGACCCGTCCCAGGGGATCACCACGAGCAGTACTTC. It is translated as CASSLGPVPGDHHEQYF.

At least ten counts were recorded for this clonotype. The chain combines TRBV5-1 with TRBJ1-4; TRBD1 matches 7 bases. V was pared by 2 bases and J by 3 bases, with 7 bases of the junction left unmatched. The CDR3 is 16 residues long. Germline V gene lookup returns CDR1 SGHRS and CDR2 YFSETQ. CDR3 sequence (DNA): TGCGCCAGCAGCTTAGGACAGGTTAATGCTAATGAAAAACTGTTTTTT. Translation gives CASSLGQVNANEKLFF. Looking up the rest from reference TRBV5-1 and TRBJ1-4 gives the full variable domain: KAGVTQTPRYLIKTRGQQVTLSCSPISGHRSVSWYQQTPGQGLQFLFEYFSETQRNKGNFPGRFSGRQFSNSRSEMNVSTLELGDSALYLCASSLGQVNANEKLFFGSGTQLSVL.

This chain uses TRBV18 with TRBJ2-7, with D tentatively TRBD2 (6 bases). The germline CDR1 and CDR2 sequences are KGHSH and LQKENI. The CDR3 totals 15 residues. The V end was cut by 0 bases, the J end by 4 bases, with 13 bases between. The CDR3 here is CASSPPTGEGYEQYF. The CDR3, as DNA: TGTGCCAGCTCACCACCGACGGGAGAGGGGTACGAGCAGTACTTC.

This clonotype was counted ten times or more. The chain recombines TRBV20-1 with TRBJ1-2; D possibly corresponds to TRBD1 (5 bases). This CDR3 is built from 16 residues. Germline V gene data show CDR1 as DFQATT and CDR2 as SNEGSKA (reference sequence). Trimming pared 6 bases from V and 1 base from J, leaving 21 bases between. The CDR3 sequence: CSATPPAGLRNYGYTF. CDR3 nucleotides: TGCAGTGCCACACCACCGGCAGGGCTCCGTAACTATGGCTACACCTTC.

This clonotype has at least ten counts. V gene TRBV24-1 combines with J gene TRBJ2-3, with 8 bases that match TRBD1. The CDR3 length is 15 residues. V dropped 5 bases and J dropped 6; count of bases not matched to a gene: 9. The V gene's germline CDR1 is KGHDR and CDR2 SFDVKD. CDR3 sequence (DNA): TGTGCCACCAGTGTCGGACAGGGTCTGTTGGATACGCAGTATTTT. Translation gives CATSVGQGLLDTQYF.